This T cell receptor beta chain was identified during a study of CD8 T cells in ankylosing spondylitis. Germline values: CDR1 MDHEN, CDR2 SYDVKM. The CDR3 contains 14 residues. V was pared by 2 bases and J by 1 base, with 9 bases between. This clonotype appeared many times. Each CDR3 protein gets one entry after TCRdb re-called the 5' RACE reads with MiXCR. The sample contains approximately 69,000 distinct CDR3 sequences, about 5.4% of which appear only once. The sample taken for sequencing was blood, either unsorted or a sorted T cell fraction (not recorded which). The source of this sequence is a male donor with ankylosing spondylitis or in good health (not recorded which). This chain connects TRBV28 to TRBJ2-7, with D unclear. The DNA of the CDR3 is TGTGCCAGCAGTTTAACCCAAGAATCCTACGAGCAGTACTTC. Its protein is CASSLTQESYEQYF.